These 29 T cell receptor beta chains originate from one sample sequenced in a study of early T cells in non-severe SARS-CoV-2 infection. TCRdb itself ran the 5' RACE reads through MiXCR, one entry per CDR3 protein. Seen here are 60,000 to 65,000 distinct CDR3 sequences, 7% to 9.5% observed once, and the top ten hold over 10%. The sequences come from whole blood, collected at baseline. All receptors come from an adult who was a healthcare worker with PCR-confirmed SARS-CoV-2 infection or an uninfected control (not recorded which).

The V gene is TRBV6-5, the J gene TRBJ1-1; no firm D call. This CDR3 contains 15 residues. Germline V gene sequence: CDR1 MNHEY, CDR2 SVGAGI. Between the trimmed V and J ends, which lost 0 bases and 3 bases, there was a span of 11 bases. CDR3 DNA sequence: TGTGCCAGCAGTTACTCCCCAGGAGCGGACACTGAAGCTTTCTTT. Protein product: CASSYSPGADTEAFF.

V usage is TRBV6-1 and J usage is TRBJ2-7; maybe TRBD2 (6 bases). The CDR3 runs to 10 residues. Germline values: CDR1 MNHNS, CDR2 SASEGT. Trimming took off 11 bases at V and 6 bases at J, with 11 bases between the two ends. The CDR3 region is CAGGRGEQYF. The CDR3, as DNA: TGTGCCGGAGGGCGGGGCGAGCAGTACTTC.

This clonotype was seen ten or more times. V and J are TRBV7-3 and TRBJ2-1; no clear D. The CDR3 is 15 amino acids. V was shortened by 2 bases and J by 6 bases, with 14 bases between the two germline ends. CDR1 is SGHTA and CDR2 is FQGTGA in the germline V gene. CDR3 protein: CASSLGFAISNEQFF. DNA of the CDR3: TGTGCCAGCAGCTTAGGCTTTGCTATCAGCAATGAGCAGTTCTTC.

This clonotype was seen only a few times. V usage is TRBV29-1 and J usage is TRBJ1-1, with D possibly being TRBD1 (6 bases). Germline V lookup: CDR1 SQVTM, CDR2 ANQGSEA. This CDR3 is 12 amino acids long. The ends were cut back, 5 bases at V and 1 base at J, with 8 bases in the middle. CDR3 in amino acids: CSVLQGNTEAFF. CDR3 DNA sequence: TGCAGCGTTCTACAGGGGAACACTGAAGCTTTCTTT.

V usage is TRBV5-4 and J usage is TRBJ2-2, with 13 bases aligning to TRBD2. With V trimmed by 0 bases and J by 7 bases, 3 bases remained unmatched. The CDR3 totals 16 residues. Germline V gene lookup returns CDR1 SGHNT and CDR2 YYREEE (reference sequence). The CDR3 loop is CASSLGLAGGGGELFF. In DNA, the CDR3 is TGTGCCAGCAGCTTGGGACTAGCGGGAGGCGGCGGGGAGCTGTTTTTT.

The chain has TRBV7-2 and TRBJ1-1; D gene unclear. CDR1 and CDR2 (germline): SGHTA, FQGNSA. CDR3 length equals 15 residues. The germline V and J ends were trimmed by 2 bases and 4 bases, with 14 bases remaining between them. The CDR3 spells CASSLQQALSTEAFF. The DNA of the CDR3 is TGTGCCAGCAGCTTACAACAAGCGTTGAGCACTGAAGCTTTCTTT. The whole variable domain, filled in from reference TRBV7-2 and TRBJ1-1, reads GAGVSQSPSNKVTEKGKDVELRCDPISGHTALYWYRQSLGQGLEFLIYFQGNSAPDKSGLPSDRFSAERTGGSVSTLTIQRTQQEDSAVYLCASSLQQALSTEAFFGQGTRLTVV.

V and J are TRBV5-4 and TRBJ2-2, with 8 bases fitting TRBD2. Germline CDR1 SGHNT, CDR2 YYREEE (reference sequence). V lost 6 bases, J lost 5 bases, and 12 bases stayed unmatched. This CDR3 is 16 amino acids long. In DNA form, the CDR3 reads TGTGCCAGCACCCTCGGTAGCGGGGTTGAGACCGGGGAGCTGTTTTTT. Translating it yields CASTLGSGVETGELFF.

This clonotype was recorded many times. The chain carries TRBV27 and TRBJ1-4, with D uncertain. V lost 0 bases and J 6 bases, leaving 11 bases between the germline ends. The CDR3 is 15 amino acids. Per germline, CDR1 MNHEY and CDR2 SMNVEV (reference sequence). The chain's CDR3 is CASSLSDVAYEKLFF. CDR3 nucleotides: TGTGCCAGCAGTTTATCGGACGTGGCTTATGAAAAACTGTTTTTT.

In this sample, this clonotype turned up many times. The chain joins TRBV7-3 to TRBJ2-3, with D unresolved. The CDR3 sequence is 13 residues long. Trimming removed 0 bases from V and 5 bases from J, with 6 bases in between. Germline loops: CDR1 SGHTA, CDR2 FQGTGA. The DNA of the CDR3 is TGTGCCAGCAGCTTAACGCTGGTAGATACGCAGTATTTT. Translation: CASSLTLVDTQYF. Full variable domain (missing parts from reference TRBV7-3 and TRBJ2-3): GAGVSQTPSNKVTEKGKYVELRCDPISGHTALYWYRQSLGQGPEFLIYFQGTGAADDSGLPNDRFFAVRPEGSVSTLKIQRTERGDSAVYLCASSLTLVDTQYFGPGTRLTVL.

This clonotype was seen more than once but under ten times. The chain has TRBV7-2 and TRBJ2-3; the D is unclear. The CDR3 extends over 12 amino acids. CDR1 SGHTA and CDR2 FQGNSA come from the germline V gene. The V and J ends lost 1 base and 7 bases respectively, with 6 bases between them. DNA of the CDR3: TGTGCCAGCAGCTTAGTCAGGAATACGCAGTATTTT. Its protein product is CASSLVRNTQYF. The full variable domain, completed using reference TRBV7-2 and TRBJ2-3, is GAGVSQSPSNKVTEKGKDVELRCDPISGHTALYWYRQSLGQGLEFLIYFQGNSAPDKSGLPSDRFSAERTGGSVSTLTIQRTQQEDSAVYLCASSLVRNTQYFGPGTRLTVL.

The sample holds many counts of this clonotype. CDR3 sequence (DNA): TGTGCCAGTAGTATCTCAGGCCAGGAGGAGAGGCATTTT. It encodes CASSISGQEERHF. The V gene is TRBV19, the J gene TRBJ1-5; D is ambiguous. The V end was cut by 3 bases, the J end by 15 bases, with 18 bases between. This CDR3 is 13 amino acids long. CDR1 and CDR2 (germline): LNHDA, SQIVND (reference sequence). The complete variable domain, with remaining parts taken from reference TRBV19 and TRBJ1-5, reads DGGITQSPKYLFRKEGQNVTLSCEQNLNHDAMYWYRQDPGQGLRLIYYSQIVNDFQKGDIAEGYSVSREKKESFPLTVTSAQKNPTAFYLCASSISGQEERHFGDGTRLSIL.

This clonotype was observed a handful of times. The chain couples TRBV21-1 to TRBJ2-7; TRBD1 was called by the table and not checked on the DNA. TRBV21-1 is deemed a pseudogene. CDR3 length equals 14 residues. The CDR3 DNA sequence: TGTGCCAGGTGTCCTGGGACAGGGGAGGAGAAGCAGTACTTC. Amino acids: CARCPGTGEEKQYF.

This clonotype was counted at least ten times. The V and J genes are TRBV20-1 and TRBJ2-7; TRBD1 matches at 8 bases. V was clipped by 5 bases and J by 5 bases; unmatched bases: 8. The CDR3 runs 13 residues. The germline CDR1 and CDR2 sequences are DFQATT and SNEGSKA (reference sequence). CDR3 coding DNA: TGCAGTGCTCATCCTCAGGGGGCCGACGAGCAGTACTTC. Translation: CSAHPQGADEQYF.

The CDR3 sequence: CASRKFRTRSRRVF. The CDR3 region has the DNA TGTGCCAGCAGGAAATTTCGGACCCGGTCTCGGAGGGTCTTC. V gene TRBV3-2 combines with J gene TRBJ2-1; TRBD2, as called in the table, went unchecked against the DNA. TRBV3-2 is described as a pseudogene. The CDR3 sequence is 14 residues long.

In the case of this clonotype: The junction departs from the called germline gene at one end, perhaps through a read error. The rearrangement uses TRBV9 and TRBJ2-3; 7 positions agree with TRBD1. This CDR3 has 15 residues. The V gene's germline CDR1 is SGDLS and CDR2 YYNGEE. CDR3 region: CVSSAQGVRTDTQYF. CDR3 nucleotides: TGTGTCAGCAGCGCGCAGGGGGTGAGAACAGATACGCAGTATTTT.

The chain links TRBV5-1 to TRBJ2-7; perhaps D is TRBD1 or TRBD2 (5 bases each). V gave up 1 base and J gave up 6 bases, with 11 bases separating them. The CDR3 contains 13 residues. CDR1 is SGHRS and CDR2 is YFSETQ in the germline V gene. CDR3 bases: TGCGCCAGCAGCTTGATAGGGACCTCCGAGCAGTACTTC. Its protein product is CASSLIGTSEQYF.

Here the CDR3 DNA reads TGTGCCAGCTCACCGCAGGGGGCGCCTGGCTACACCTTC. It specifies CASSPQGAPGYTF. The chain uses TRBV18 and TRBJ1-2; 8 nucleotides match TRBD1. The CDR3 runs to 13 residues. With 3 bases clipped from V and 7 bases from J, the junction kept 4 bases outside the gene matches. The germline V gene encodes CDR1 KGHSH and CDR2 LQKENI.

This clonotype was picked up many times. The J gene is TRBJ1-3, the V gene TRBV12-3 or TRBV12-4; 9 nucleotides align to TRBD1. The CDR3 runs to 13 residues. Trimming removed 6 bases from V and 9 bases from J; junction bases left unmatched: 6. CDR3 sequence (DNA): TGTGCCAGCAGCCTCGGACAGGGGAGCACCATATATTTT. It codes for CASSLGQGSTIYF.

The sample holds many counts of this clonotype. This rearrangement joins TRBV18 to TRBJ1-1, with D maybe TRBD1 (5 bases). The germline V and J ends were trimmed by 5 bases and 4 bases, with 8 bases remaining between them. From germline, CDR1 is KGHSH and CDR2 LQKENI. This CDR3 spans 12 amino acids. Written as DNA, the CDR3 is TGTGCCAGCTCATCACAGGCCACTGAAGCTTTCTTT. It translates to CASSSQATEAFF.

At least ten counts were recorded for this clonotype. The chain recombines TRBV6-6 with TRBJ1-1; no firm D call. The germline gives CDR1 MNHNY, CDR2 SVGAGI (reference sequence). Trimming cost V 8 bases and J 7 bases, with 14 bases left between them. The CDR3 length is 12 residues. Here the CDR3 reads CASPDPVGEAFF. CDR3 bases: TGTGCCAGCCCAGACCCCGTAGGTGAAGCTTTCTTT.

This clonotype was counted at least ten times. CDR3 in amino acids: CASSVDPGQETQYF. Here the CDR3 DNA reads TGTGCCAGCAGCGTAGACCCAGGCCAAGAGACCCAGTACTTC. The rearrangement uses TRBV9 and TRBJ2-5; D not resolved. Germline V gene data show CDR1 as SGDLS and CDR2 as YYNGEE. This CDR3 is built from 14 residues. The V and J ends lost 0 bases and 1 base respectively, with 7 bases between them. Full variable domain (rest looked up from reference TRBV9 and TRBJ2-5): DSGVTQTPKHLITATGQRVTLRCSPRSGDLSVYWYQQSLDQGLQFLIQYYNGEERAKGNILERFSAQQFPDLHSELNLSSLELGDSALYFCASSVDPGQETQYFGPGTRLLVL.

To note about this clonotype: This could be a read error, since a much larger clone is one nucleotide away. The genes are TRBV7-8 and TRBJ2-4; 7 nucleotides agree with TRBD1. The CDR3 has 18 residues. Germline V gene sequence: CDR1 SGHVS, CDR2 FQNEAQ. The CDR3 DNA sequence: TGTGCCTGCAGCTTATCGGCGTTGACAGGGAAGGCCAAAAACATTCAGTACTTC. This encodes CACSLSALTGKAKNIQYF.

This clonotype has only a few counts. The rearrangement uses TRBV7-2 and TRBJ1-1, with 9 bases that match TRBD1. Trimming removed 3 bases from V and 6 bases from J; junction bases left unmatched: 11. Germline CDR1 and CDR2: SGHTA and FQGNSA. This CDR3 is built from 16 residues. The CDR3 DNA reads as TGTGCCAGCAGCTTGGGGACTTACAGGGGGCGGGCTGAAGCTTTCTTT. The encoded protein is CASSLGTYRGRAEAFF.

The rearrangement links TRBV25-1 to TRBJ1-1; 7 bases map to TRBD1. The CDR3 has 14 amino acids. Germline V gene data show CDR1 as MGHDK and CDR2 as SYGVNS. Trimming at V came to 6 bases and at J to 3 bases, leaving 7 bases not matched to a gene. The CDR3 reads CASRRQGWDTEAFF. The CDR3 region has the DNA TGTGCCAGCAGGCGACAGGGTTGGGACACTGAAGCTTTCTTT.

This clonotype was detected a few times. This chain uses TRBV5-4 with TRBJ1-1; a weak D match, TRBD1 (6 bases). This CDR3 is 15 amino acids long. Germline values: CDR1 SGHNT, CDR2 YYREEE (reference sequence). The V and J ends lost 3 bases and 10 bases respectively, with 22 bases between them. The CDR3 is CASSSLTGGRIRAFF. The DNA for the CDR3 is TGTGCCAGCAGCTCCCTAACCGGGGGGCGGATAAGAGCTTTCTTT.

This clonotype was counted a few times. The chain links TRBV7-9 to TRBJ2-5; either TRBD1 or TRBD2 may fit D (5 bases each). The germline gives CDR1 SEHNR, CDR2 FQNEAQ (reference sequence). This CDR3 has 15 residues. Trimming removed 3 bases from V and 2 bases from J, with 13 bases in between. The CDR3 sequence is CASSFIGTDQETQYF. CDR3 sequence (DNA): TGTGCCAGCAGCTTTATCGGGACCGATCAAGAGACCCAGTACTTC. Together with reference TRBV7-9 and TRBJ2-5, the CDR3 gives the full variable domain: DTGVSQNPRHKITKRGQNVTFRCDPISEHNRLYWYRQTLGQGPEFLTYFQNEAQLEKSRLLSDRFSAERPKGSFSTLEIQRTEQGDSAMYLCASSFIGTDQETQYFGPGTRLLVL.

This clonotype was seen a handful of times. The genes are TRBV6-6 and TRBJ2-1; TRBD2 is a possible D gene (6 bases). Germline assignment: CDR1 MNHNY and CDR2 SVGAGI (reference sequence). V dropped 2 bases and J dropped 6 bases, with 11 bases sitting between them. The CDR3 is 14 amino acids. CDR3 protein: CASSYTPAGNEQFF. The CDR3 nucleotides are TGTGCCAGCAGTTACACCCCAGCGGGCAATGAGCAGTTCTTC.

In this sample, this clonotype turned up many times. The rearrangement links TRBV7-9 to TRBJ2-2; maybe TRBD1 (5 bases). CDR3 length equals 13 residues. The germline V gene encodes CDR1 SEHNR and CDR2 FQNEAQ (reference sequence). Trimming shortened V by 3 bases and J by 5 bases, and 7 bases separated the two germline ends. In nucleotides, the CDR3 is TGTGCCAGCAGCTTCAGGGCTACCGGGGAGCTGTTTTTT. Amino acid sequence: CASSFRATGELFF.

The chain joins TRBV30 to TRBJ2-7; possible D gene TRBD2, 5 bases. This CDR3 is built from 15 residues. Germline CDR1 is GTSNPN and CDR2 is SVGIG (reference sequence). The V end lost 5 bases, the J end lost 2 bases, and 19 bases lay between the germline ends. DNA for the CDR3: TGTGCCTGGGGCAGTACGGGATCGCTTACCTACGAGCAGTACTTC. Translation gives CAWGSTGSLTYEQYF.